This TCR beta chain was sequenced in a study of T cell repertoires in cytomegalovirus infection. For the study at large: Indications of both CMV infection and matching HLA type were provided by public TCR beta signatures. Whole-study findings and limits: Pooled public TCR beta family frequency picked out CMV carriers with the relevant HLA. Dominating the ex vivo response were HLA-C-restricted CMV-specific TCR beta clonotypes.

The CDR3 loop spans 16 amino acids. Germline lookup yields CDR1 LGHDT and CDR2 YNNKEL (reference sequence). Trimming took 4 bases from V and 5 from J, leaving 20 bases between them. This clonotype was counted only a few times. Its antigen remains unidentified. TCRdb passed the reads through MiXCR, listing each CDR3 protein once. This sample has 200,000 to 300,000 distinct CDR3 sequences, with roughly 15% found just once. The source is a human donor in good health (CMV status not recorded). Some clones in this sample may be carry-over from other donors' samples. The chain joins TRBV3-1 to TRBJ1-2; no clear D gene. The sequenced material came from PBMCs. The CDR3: CASSPLFLQAGYGYTF. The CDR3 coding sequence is TGTGCCAGCAGCCCCCTTTTCCTCCAGGCGGGATATGGCTACACCTTC.